Below, one T cell receptor (beta chain) is given with its context. Its target is unknown. Profiling relied on immunoSEQ multiplex PCR, and the TCRdb table lists in-frame clones only, not all of them. The sample lists about 120,000 clones; about 90% were seen once. The sample comes from a study of T cell responses to AZD1222 COVID-19 vaccine. Notes on the study in general: Distributed over spike, vaccine-associated CD4 TCRs predominated at 160-218 and 743-854.

J gave up 8 bases and V 5 bases, and 14 bases lay outside the gene matches. The germline CDR1 and CDR2 sequences are MDHEN and SYDVKM. The CDR3 extends over 16 amino acids. The material sequenced was peripheral blood, taken on day 0 of AZD1222 vaccination. This receptor was obtained from an adult in good health. This chain connects TRBV28 to TRBJ1-2; 10 bases fit TRBD1. CDR3 in amino acids: CASSGGTGVLLLGYTF. The CDR3 DNA reads TGTGCCAGCAGTGGGGGGACAGGGGTCCTCTTGCTCGGCTACACCTTC.